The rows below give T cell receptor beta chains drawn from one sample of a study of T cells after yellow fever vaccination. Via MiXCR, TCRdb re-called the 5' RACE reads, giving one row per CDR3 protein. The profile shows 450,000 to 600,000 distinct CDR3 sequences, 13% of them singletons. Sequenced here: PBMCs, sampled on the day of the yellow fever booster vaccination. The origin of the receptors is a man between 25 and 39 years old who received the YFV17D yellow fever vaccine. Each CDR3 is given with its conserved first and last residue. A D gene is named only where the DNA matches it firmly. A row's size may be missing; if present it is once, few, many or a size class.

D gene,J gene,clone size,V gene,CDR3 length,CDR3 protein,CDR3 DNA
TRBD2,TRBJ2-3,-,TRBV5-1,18,CASSLAGTSGTSGDTQYF,TGCGCCAGCAGCTTGGCCGGGACTAGCGGGACCTCGGGAGATACGCAGTATTTT
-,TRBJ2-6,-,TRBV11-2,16,CASSILSGAGANVLTF,TGTGCCAGCAGCATCCTATCGGGAGCTGGGGCCAACGTCCTGACTTTC
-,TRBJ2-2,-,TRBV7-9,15,CASSVSNLNTGELFF,TGTGCCAGCAGCGTTAGTAATTTGAACACCGGGGAGCTGTTTTTT
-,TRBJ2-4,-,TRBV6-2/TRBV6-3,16,CASSPGLAVGLNIQYF,TGTGCCAGCAGTCCAGGGCTGGCGGTGGGGTTAAACATTCAGTACTTC
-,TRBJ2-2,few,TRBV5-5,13,CASNRWISGELFF,TGTGCCAGCAACCGATGGATTTCCGGGGAGCTGTTTTTT
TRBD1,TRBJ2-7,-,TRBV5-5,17,CASSLAWATGSSYEQYF,TGTGCCAGCAGCTTGGCGTGGGCGACAGGGAGCTCCTACGAGCAGTACTTC
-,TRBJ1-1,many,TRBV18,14,CASSPTVMGTEAFF,TGTGCCAGCTCACCTACCGTGATGGGCACTGAAGCTTTCTTT
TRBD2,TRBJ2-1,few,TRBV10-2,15,CAITQTSGPYNEQFF,TGCGCCATCACTCAGACTAGCGGACCCTACAATGAGCAGTTCTTC
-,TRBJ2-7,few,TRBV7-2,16,CASSQRAGGSSYEQYF,TGTGCCAGCAGCCAGAGGGCCGGGGGTAGCTCCTACGAGCAGTACTTC
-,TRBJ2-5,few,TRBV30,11,CAWTWRETQYF,TGTGCCTGGACTTGGAGGGAGACCCAGTACTTC
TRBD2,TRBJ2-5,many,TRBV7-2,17,CASSLVFRAGGGETQYF,TGTGCCAGCAGCTTAGTGTTTAGGGCGGGAGGAGGAGAGACCCAGTACTTC
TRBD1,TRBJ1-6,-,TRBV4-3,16,CASSQRQGADNSPLHF,TGCGCCAGCAGCCAGCGACAGGGGGCAGATAATTCACCCCTCCACTTT
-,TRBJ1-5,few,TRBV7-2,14,CASSFTLSNQPQHF,TGTGCCAGCAGCTTCACACTTAGCAATCAGCCCCAGCATTTT
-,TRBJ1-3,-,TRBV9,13,CASSVTTGNTIYF,TGTGCCAGCAGCGTAACAACTGGAAACACCATATATTTT
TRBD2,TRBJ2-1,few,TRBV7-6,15,CASSLGTSGMGEQFF,TGTGCCAGCAGCCTAGGGACTAGCGGGATGGGTGAGCAGTTCTTC
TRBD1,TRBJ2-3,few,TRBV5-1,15,CASSSRDRGLDTQYF,TGCGCCAGCAGCTCCCGGGACAGGGGGCTGGATACGCAGTATTTT
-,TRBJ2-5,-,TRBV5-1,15,CASSLVSSGGETQYF,TGCGCCAGCAGCTTGGTTTCAAGCGGAGGAGAGACCCAGTACTTC
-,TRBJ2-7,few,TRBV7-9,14,CASSSDGGLGEQYF,TGTGCCAGCAGCTCCGACGGGGGGCTAGGGGAGCAGTACTTC
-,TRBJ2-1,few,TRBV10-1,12,CASSELADEQFF,TGCGCCAGCAGTGAGCTTGCAGATGAGCAGTTCTTC
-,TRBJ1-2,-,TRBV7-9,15,CASSLAGEPGRGYTF,TGTGCCAGCAGCTTAGCCGGCGAACCAGGTCGGGGCTACACCTTC
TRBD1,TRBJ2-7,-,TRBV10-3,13,CAIKTGGTYEQYF,TGTGCCATCAAAACAGGGGGGACCTACGAGCAGTACTTC
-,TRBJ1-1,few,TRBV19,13,CASSTNLIAEAFF,TGTGCCAGTAGTACAAATTTAATCGCTGAAGCTTTCTTT
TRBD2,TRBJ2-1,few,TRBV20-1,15,CSARDPTSGGPEQFF,TGCAGTGCTAGAGATCCTACTAGCGGGGGCCCCGAGCAGTTCTTC
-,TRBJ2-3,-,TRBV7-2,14,CASSLAPYTDTQYF,TGTGCCAGCAGCTTAGCACCTTACACAGATACGCAGTATTTT
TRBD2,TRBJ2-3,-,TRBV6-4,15,CASSSGLAGADTQYF,TGTGCCAGCAGCTCGGGACTAGCGGGGGCCGATACGCAGTATTTT
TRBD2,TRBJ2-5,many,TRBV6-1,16,CASSRLAGGFGETQYF,TGTGCCAGCAGTAGACTAGCGGGAGGGTTCGGAGAGACCCAGTACTTC
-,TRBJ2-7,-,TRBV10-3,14,CAISELATHYEQYF,TGTGCCATCAGTGAACTAGCTACGCACTACGAGCAGTACTTC
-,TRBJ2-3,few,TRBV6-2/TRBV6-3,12,CASRDPTDTQYF,TGTGCCAGCAGGGACCCAACAGATACGCAGTATTTT
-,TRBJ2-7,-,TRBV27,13,CASSLYRSSEQYF,TGTGCCAGCAGTTTATACAGGAGCAGCGAGCAGTACTTC
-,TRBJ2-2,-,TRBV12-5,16,CASGLVGTRGTGELFF,TGTGCTAGTGGTTTGGTCGGGACCCGGGGCACCGGGGAGCTGTTTTTT
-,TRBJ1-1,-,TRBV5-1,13,CASSEDINTEAFF,TGCGCCAGCAGCGAGGACATAAACACTGAAGCTTTCTTT
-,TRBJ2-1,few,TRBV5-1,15,CASSPGGTENNEQFF,TGCGCCAGCAGCCCCGGAGGGACAGAGAACAATGAGCAGTTCTTC
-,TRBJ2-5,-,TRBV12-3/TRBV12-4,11,CASSYDWAQYF,TGTGCCAGCAGTTACGACTGGGCCCAGTACTTC
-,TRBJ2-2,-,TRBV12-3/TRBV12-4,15,CASRRTAANTGELFF,TGTGCCAGCAGACGGACAGCCGCGAACACCGGGGAGCTGTTTTTT
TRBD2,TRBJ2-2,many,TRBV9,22,CASSVNPSSGRAPRGSTGELFF,TGTGCCAGCAGCGTAAACCCCTCTAGCGGGAGGGCCCCCCGGGGTTCCACCGGGGAGCTGTTTTTT
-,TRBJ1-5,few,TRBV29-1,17,CSVGGERGGASNQPQHF,TGCAGCGTTGGGGGGGAAAGAGGGGGAGCGAGCAATCAGCCCCAGCATTTT
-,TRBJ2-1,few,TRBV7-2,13,CASRRDVWGEQFF,TGTGCCAGCAGACGGGACGTTTGGGGGGAGCAGTTCTTC
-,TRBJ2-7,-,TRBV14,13,CASSQDLARRVCF,TGTGCCAGCAGCCAGGACCTAGCACGGAGAGTCTGCTTC
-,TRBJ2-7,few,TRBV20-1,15,CSARGGEALLYEQYF,TGCAGTGCTAGAGGTGGAGAAGCGCTCCTCTACGAGCAGTACTTC
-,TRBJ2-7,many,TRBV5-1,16,CASSLVSGSYSYEQYF,TGCGCCAGCAGCTTGGTGTCGGGAAGTTACTCCTACGAGCAGTACTTC
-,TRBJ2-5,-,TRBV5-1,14,CASSLGTSKETQYF,TGCGCCAGCAGCTTAGGTACTAGCAAAGAGACCCAGTACTTC
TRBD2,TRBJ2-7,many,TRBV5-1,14,CASDREESTRRQYF,TGCGCCAGCGATCGGGAGGAGAGCACCCGACGCCAGTACTTC
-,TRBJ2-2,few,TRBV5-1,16,CASSFQLTGNTGELFF,TGCGCCAGCAGCTTTCAACTTACAGGGAACACCGGGGAGCTGTTTTTT
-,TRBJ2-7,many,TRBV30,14,CAWSVGQGRLEQYF,TGTGCCTGGAGTGTCGGGCAGGGAAGACTCGAGCAGTACTTC
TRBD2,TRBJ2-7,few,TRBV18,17,CASSPRTSGPSSYEQYF,TGTGCCAGCTCACCCCGGACTAGCGGACCATCATCCTACGAGCAGTACTTC
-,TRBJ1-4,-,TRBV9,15,CASSPELATNEKLFF,TGTGCCAGCAGCCCTGAGCTTGCAACTAATGAAAAACTGTTTTTT
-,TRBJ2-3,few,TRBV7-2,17,CASSFSGRGSSTDTQYF,TGTGCCAGCAGCTTTTCTGGTCGGGGGAGTAGCACAGATACGCAGTATTTT
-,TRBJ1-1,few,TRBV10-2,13,CASSEGTNTEAFF,TGCGCCAGCAGTGAAGGCACGAACACTGAAGCTTTCTTT
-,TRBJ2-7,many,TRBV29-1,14,CSARGLGNPYEQYF,TGCAGCGCCCGGGGACTGGGCAATCCCTACGAGCAGTACTTC